The 3 T cell receptor beta chains below all came from one sample that was sequenced in a study of cytomegalovirus exposure and HLA in healthy donors. The PCR made use of 60 Vbeta and 13 Jbeta primers. Data came from immunoSEQ multiplex PCR; TCRdb stores just in-frame clones and leaves some out. Among about 190,000 clones listed, 79% were seen once. Source material: PBMCs. The receptors come from a young woman in good health and CMV-seronegative.

This clone was counted once. The rearrangement links TRBV2 to TRBJ1-4, with a tentative D call TRBD1 (6 bases). The ends were cut back, 3 bases at V and 2 bases at J, with 19 bases in the middle. The CDR3 has 18 residues. CDR1 is SNHLY, CDR2 FYNNEI, per germline. CDR3 region: CASSEDTGTSSTNEKLFF. The CDR3 DNA reads as TGTGCCAGCAGTGAGGACACCGGGACAAGTTCCACTAATGAAAAACTGTTTTTT.

This chain uses TRBV7-6 with TRBJ1-4; a weak D match, TRBD1 (6 bases). With 0 bases removed from V and 3 bases from J, the gap between germline ends came to 11 bases. Germline V lookup: CDR1 SGHVS, CDR2 FNYEAQ. The CDR3 extends over 16 amino acids. CDR3 sequence: CASSLARTGSNEKLFF. CDR3 DNA sequence: TGTGCCAGCAGCTTAGCGCGCACAGGGTCTAATGAAAAACTGTTTTTT. Using reference TRBV7-6 and TRBJ1-4 for the parts outside the CDR3, the full variable domain is GAGVSQSPRYKVTKRGQDVALRCDPISGHVSLYWYRQALGQGPEFLTYFNYEAQQDKSGLPNDRFSAERPEGSISTLTIQRTEQRDSAMYRCASSLARTGSNEKLFFGSGTQLSVL.

The chain recombines TRBV6-5 with TRBJ1-1, with a tentative D call TRBD1 (5 bases). Germline V gene sequence: CDR1 MNHEY, CDR2 SVGAGI. The ends were cut back, 2 bases at V and 0 bases at J, with 7 bases in the middle. The CDR3 extends over 14 amino acids. CDR3 sequence (DNA): TGTGCCAGCAGTTACGGGGCACTGAACACTGAAGCTTTCTTT. Translated, it gives CASSYGALNTEAFF.